The entry below gives a single TCR beta chain sequence along with its context. Antigen: not known. This sample is part of a study of OX40 agonist ivuxolimab in advanced cancers. Study-wide results and limits: Clones of CD4+ and CD8+ blood T cells grew by week 6 at doses of 0.1 to 3.0 mg/kg. Antigen specificity remained undetermined for the expanded peripheral T cells.

Assay: immunoSEQ multiplex PCR; the TCRdb copy retains only in-frame clones and omits some. This sample carries about 81,000 clones, 90% to 95% of them seen once, and the ten largest clones take 13% to 15%. Germline lookup yields CDR1 SGHTS and CDR2 YDEGEE. The CDR3 totals 15 residues. Trimming took 4 bases from V and 2 from J, leaving 16 bases between them. This chain uses TRBV5-8 with TRBJ2-7; tentatively, D is TRBD2 (5 bases). This TCR was sampled from an adult with an advanced solid tumor such as melanoma, head and neck, liver or kidney cancer. Sequenced here: CD4+ or CD8+ T cells sorted from blood, sampled in a trial of the OX40 agonist ivuxolimab. The CDR3 loop is CASSHPREGAYEQYF. In DNA form, the CDR3 reads TGTGCCAGCAGCCACCCTCGGGAAGGAGCCTACGAGCAGTACTTC.